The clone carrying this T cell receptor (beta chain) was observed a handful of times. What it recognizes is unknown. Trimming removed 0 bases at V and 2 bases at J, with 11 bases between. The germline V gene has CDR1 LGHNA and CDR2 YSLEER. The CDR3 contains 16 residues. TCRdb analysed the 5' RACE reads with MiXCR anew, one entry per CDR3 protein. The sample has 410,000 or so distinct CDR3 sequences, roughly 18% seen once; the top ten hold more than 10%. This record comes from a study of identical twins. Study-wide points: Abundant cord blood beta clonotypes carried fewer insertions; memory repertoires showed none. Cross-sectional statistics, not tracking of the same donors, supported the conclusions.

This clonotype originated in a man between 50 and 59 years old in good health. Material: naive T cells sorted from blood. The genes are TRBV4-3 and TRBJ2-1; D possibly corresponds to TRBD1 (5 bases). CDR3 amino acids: CASSQELGAAYNEQFF. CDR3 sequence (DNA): TGCGCCAGCAGCCAAGAGCTAGGGGCAGCCTACAATGAGCAGTTCTTC.